The 20 T cell receptor beta chains in this list originate from one sample, sequenced in a study of blood T cell repertoires in COVID-19. Measured with immunoSEQ multiplex PCR; TCRdb has only the in-frame clones, and not every one. The table records approximately 240,000 clones, 75% to 85% of them present only once. The sequenced sample was peripheral blood. Receptors originate from a woman aged 25 to 45 with COVID-19, enrolled during active disease.

This sequence joins TRBV6-5 and TRBJ1-2; 7 bases map to TRBD1. This CDR3 has 15 residues. The J segment lost 6 bases and the V segment lost 6 bases, leaving 13 bases of the junction unmatched. CDR1 is MNHEY and CDR2 is SVGAGI in the germline V gene. The CDR3 DNA reads TGTGCCAGCAGGGCCCCCGACAGGGTAGGGCATGGCTACACCTTC. Protein sequence: CASRAPDRVGHGYTF.

For this clone: This specimen includes other DNA sequences encoding the same CDR3. The genes are TRBV5-1 and TRBJ1-5; maybe TRBD1 (5 bases). V lost 4 bases to trimming and J lost 5 bases, with 13 bases between them. CDR3 length: 14 amino acids. Germline lookup yields CDR1 SGHRS and CDR2 YFSETQ. CDR3 amino acids: CASSLDRGDQPQHF. In DNA form, the CDR3 reads TGCGCCAGCAGCCTCGACAGAGGTGATCAGCCCCAGCATTTT.

This clone was observed a single time. This rearrangement joins TRBV6-1 to TRBJ1-6; TRBD1 aligns across 8 bases. This CDR3 is built from 14 residues. The germline V gene has CDR1 MNHNS and CDR2 SASEGT. V lost 3 bases and J lost 10; bases outside the gene matches: 5. As DNA, the CDR3 is TGTGCCAGCAGTGAGGTACAGGGGGGATCACCCCTCCACTTT. It yields the protein CASSEVQGGSPLHF.

The count of this clone is one. The rearrangement uses TRBV4-1 and TRBJ2-1; 10 nucleotides agree with TRBD2. The CDR3 runs 17 residues. Germline lookup yields CDR1 MGHRA and CDR2 YSYEKL. The ends lost 1 base at V and 6 bases at J; junction bases unmatched: 9. CDR3 loop: CASSQARGTSAANEQFF. The CDR3, as DNA: TGCGCCAGCAGCCAAGCCCGGGGGACTAGCGCGGCCAATGAGCAGTTCTTC.

This chain uses TRBV24-1 with TRBJ2-7, with a weak D call TRBD1 (5 bases). The CDR3 runs 12 residues. Germline V CDR1 and CDR2: KGHDR, SFDVKD. V was trimmed by 5 bases and J by 3 bases, leaving 7 bases between them. The CDR3 DNA reads TGTGCCACCAGTGCAACAGGCTACGAGCAGTACTTC. This translates into CATSATGYEQYF.

The rearrangement joins TRBV6-5 to TRBJ1-6; TRBD1 agrees at 7 bases. Losses at the gene ends were 2 bases for V and 7 bases for J; bases not matched to a gene: 5. In germline, CDR1 is MNHEY, CDR2 SVGAGI. CDR3 length: 15 amino acids. The DNA of the CDR3 is TGTGCCAGCAGTTACGTCGCAGGGGGAAATTCACCCCTCCACTTT. Translating it yields CASSYVAGGNSPLHF.

The V call is TRBV10-3, the J call TRBJ2-3; D is possibly TRBD2 (5 bases). V lost 0 bases, J lost 4 bases, and 14 bases lay in between. The CDR3 contains 16 residues. Germline V lookup: CDR1 ENHRY, CDR2 SYGVKD. The DNA for the CDR3 is TGTGCCATCAGTGAGTCGAGTGGGAGCGGACCAGATACGCAGTATTTT. This codes for CAISESSGSGPDTQYF.

The chain is built from TRBV14 and TRBJ2-1; 7 bases are shared with TRBD2. CDR3 size: 16 residues. The junction had 8 bases not matched to a gene; V was cut back by 0 bases and J by 6 bases. Germline V lookup: CDR1 SGHDN, CDR2 FVKESK. The CDR3 protein is CASSQDIGEGGNEQFF. In DNA form, the CDR3 reads TGTGCCAGCAGCCAAGATATCGGGGAGGGCGGCAATGAGCAGTTCTTC.

The chain recombines TRBV7-2 with TRBJ2-2, with unresolved D. Germline V gene sequence: CDR1 SGHTA, CDR2 FQGNSA. Trimming took off 3 bases at V and 4 bases at J, with 6 bases between the two ends. This CDR3 has 13 amino acids. The DNA for the CDR3 is TGTGCCAGCAGCTTGCTCGGCACCGGGGAGCTGTTTTTT. It encodes CASSLLGTGELFF.

The CDR3 DNA follows: TGTGCCAGTAGCCCCTTAGCGCCGAACACCGGGGAGCTGTTTTTT. Protein sequence: CASSPLAPNTGELFF. V usage is TRBV19 and J usage is TRBJ2-2; D perhaps matches TRBD2 (5 bases). Per germline, CDR1 LNHDA and CDR2 SQIVND (reference sequence). This CDR3 has 15 residues. V was trimmed by 6 bases and J by 0 bases, leaving 11 bases between them.

This sequence joins TRBV5-1 and TRBJ2-7; 8 bases align to TRBD1. The CDR3 covers 18 residues. CDR1 is SGHRS and CDR2 is YFSETQ in the germline V gene. V lost 4 bases, J lost 2 bases, and 17 bases stayed unmatched. CDR3 in amino acids: CASSLRDRLSPRPYEQYF. The DNA for the CDR3 is TGCGCCAGCAGCCTTCGGGACAGGCTTTCCCCCCGACCCTACGAGCAGTACTTC.

The V call is TRBV6-5, the J call TRBJ1-1; D might be TRBD1 (5 bases). CDR1 is MNHEY, CDR2 SVGAGI, per germline. Between the trimmed V and J ends, which lost 4 bases and 2 bases, there was a span of 11 bases. The CDR3 has 14 residues. The CDR3 sequence: CASSSSDRNTEAFF. The DNA of the CDR3 is TGTGCCAGCAGTTCCAGTGACAGAAACACTGAAGCTTTCTTT.

This chain joins TRBV7-9 and TRBJ2-5; D perhaps matches TRBD1 (5 bases). This CDR3 contains 12 residues. Germline V gene lookup returns CDR1 SEHNR and CDR2 FQNEAQ (reference sequence). Trimming took off 6 bases at V and 2 bases at J, with 7 bases between the two ends. This CDR3 is CASRAGQETQYF. CDR3 nucleotides: TGTGCCAGCAGGGCAGGGCAAGAGACCCAGTACTTC.

This chain connects TRBV2 to TRBJ1-2; 7 bases align to TRBD1. The J segment lost 6 bases and the V segment lost 4 bases, leaving 8 bases of the junction unmatched. The germline gives CDR1 SNHLY, CDR2 FYNNEI. This CDR3 is 14 amino acids long. CDR3 residues: CASSAREGTDGYTF. CDR3 sequence (DNA): TGTGCCAGCAGTGCGAGGGAAGGGACAGATGGCTACACCTTC.

This clone was observed a single time. CDR3 protein: CASSDPAWGQHQPQHF. The CDR3 DNA reads as TGTGCCAGCAGTGACCCTGCATGGGGACAGCATCAGCCCCAGCATTTT. V gene TRBV6-2 or TRBV6-3 combines with J gene TRBJ1-5, with TRBD1 identical over 7 bases. Germline V gene lookup returns CDR1 MNHEY and CDR2 SVGEGT. The V segment lost 5 bases and the J segment 5 bases; nucleotides outside the gene matches: 12. CDR3 length: 16 amino acids.

The chain carries TRBV5-1 and TRBJ1-3; TRBD1 is a possible D gene (5 bases). V was clipped by 4 bases and J by 0 bases, with 14 bases between them. This CDR3 has 16 amino acids. Germline V lookup: CDR1 SGHRS, CDR2 YFSETQ. The CDR3 is CASSRPGGSSGNTIYF. The CDR3 DNA follows: TGCGCCAGCAGCCGGCCTGGGGGGAGCTCTGGAAACACCATATATTTT.

J is TRBJ1-1 and V is TRBV27, with 12 positions matching TRBD1. V dropped 6 bases and J dropped 6; count of bases not matched to a gene: 14. CDR3 length: 17 residues. From germline, CDR1 is MNHEY and CDR2 SMNVEV (reference sequence). The CDR3 loop is CASSRTGQGARDSEAFF. DNA of the CDR3: TGTGCCAGCAGCCGGACGGGACAGGGGGCGCGAGACTCTGAAGCTTTCTTT.

This clone was detected a few times. V and J are TRBV2 and TRBJ1-1; D unresolved. V was trimmed by 8 bases and J by 3 bases, leaving 19 bases between them. The CDR3 contains 15 residues. The germline V gene has CDR1 SNHLY and CDR2 FYNNEI. CDR3 sequence reads: CASCGGFRMDTEAFF. The CDR3 DNA reads TGTGCCAGCTGTGGTGGATTCAGGATGGACACTGAAGCTTTCTTT. Filled out from reference TRBV2 and TRBJ1-1, the complete variable domain reads EPEVTQTPSHQVTQMGQEVILRCVPISNHLYFYWYRQILGQKVEFLVSFYNNEISEKSEIFDDQFSVERPDGSNFTLKIRSTKLEDSAMYFCASCGGFRMDTEAFFGQGTRLTVV.

The J gene is TRBJ1-2, the V gene TRBV19; 7 bases match TRBD1. The trim removed 3 bases at V and 9 bases at J, leaving 13 bases unmatched. The length of the CDR3 is 15 residues. Germline assignment: CDR1 LNHDA and CDR2 SQIVND (reference sequence). This CDR3 reads CASSIGGTAARSYTF. CDR3 nucleotides: TGTGCCAGTAGTATTGGGGGGACAGCCGCGAGAAGCTACACCTTC.

The gene calls are TRBV6-5 and TRBJ2-1; weak D call: TRBD1 (6 bases). CDR3 length equals 15 residues. Per the germline V gene, CDR1 is MNHEY and CDR2 is SVGAGI. The V and J ends lost 6 bases and 6 bases respectively, with 18 bases between them. DNA for the CDR3: TGTGCCAGCAGGGGCACTGACAGGTACGGCAATGAGCAGTTCTTC. It is translated as CASRGTDRYGNEQFF.